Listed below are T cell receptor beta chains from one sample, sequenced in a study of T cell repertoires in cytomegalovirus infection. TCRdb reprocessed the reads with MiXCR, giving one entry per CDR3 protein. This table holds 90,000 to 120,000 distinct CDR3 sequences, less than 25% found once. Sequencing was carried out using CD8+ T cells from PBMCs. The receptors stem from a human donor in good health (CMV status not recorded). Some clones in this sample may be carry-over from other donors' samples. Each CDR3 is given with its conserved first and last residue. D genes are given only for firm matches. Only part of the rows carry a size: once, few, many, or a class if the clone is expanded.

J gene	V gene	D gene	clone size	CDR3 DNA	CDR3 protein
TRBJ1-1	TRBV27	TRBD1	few	TGTGCCAGCGGGACAGGCCTTGAAGCTTTCTTT	CASGTGLEAFF
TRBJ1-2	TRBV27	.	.	TGTGCCAGCAGCCGGACGGGGCAGAGCTATGGCTACACCTTC	CASSRTGQSYGYTF
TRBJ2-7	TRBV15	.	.	TGTGCCACCAGCAGCCGGAGGGGAGCCTACGAGCAGTACTTC	CATSSRRGAYEQYF
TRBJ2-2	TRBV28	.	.	TGTGCCAGCAGTGTAGACGCCGGGGAGCTGTTTTTT	CASSVDAGELFF
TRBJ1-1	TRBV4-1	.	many	TGCGCCAGCAGCCAAGAGGGAGGCCGGAACACTGAAGCTTTCTTT	CASSQEGGRNTEAFF
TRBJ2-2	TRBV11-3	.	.	TGTGCCAGCAGCTCCCCGACGAGCACCGGGGAGCTGTTTTTT	CASSSPTSTGELFF
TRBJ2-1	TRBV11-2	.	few	TGTGCCAGCAGCCCCCGGACCTACAATGAGCAGTTCTTC	CASSPRTYNEQFF
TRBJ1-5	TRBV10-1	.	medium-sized	TGCGCCATCGCACGTCTCGCCCAGGCGCATTTT	CAIARLAQAHF
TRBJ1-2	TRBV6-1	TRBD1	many	TGTGCCAGCAGTCGGACAGGGGCTCACTATGGCTACACCTTC	CASSRTGAHYGYTF
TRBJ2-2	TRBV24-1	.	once	TGTGCCACCAGTGCCAACGCCGGGGAGCTGTTTTTT	CATSANAGELFF
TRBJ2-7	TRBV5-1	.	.	TGCGCCAGCAGCTTGCGGGTAGGGCAGACCGGCGGGGAGCAGTACTTC	CASSLRVGQTGGEQYF
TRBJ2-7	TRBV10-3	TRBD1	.	TGTGCCATCAGTGCCCGGGACAGGGATGCCTACGAGCAGTACTTC	CAISARDRDAYEQYF
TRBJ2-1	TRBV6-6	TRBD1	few	TGTGCCAGCAGTGACGCCGGACAGGGATTGGGTGAGCAGTTCTTC	CASSDAGQGLGEQFF
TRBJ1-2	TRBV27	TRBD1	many	TGTGCCAGCAAGACGGGCTTGGACAGGGTAGGCGGCTACACCTTC	CASKTGLDRVGGYTF
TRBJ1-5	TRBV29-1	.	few	TGCAGCGTTGCGGCCAGGAACCAGCCCCAGCATTTT	CSVAARNQPQHF
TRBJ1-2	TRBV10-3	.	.	TGTGCCATCAGTGAGTCGGCAGGGATGAACTATGGCTACACCTTC	CAISESAGMNYGYTF
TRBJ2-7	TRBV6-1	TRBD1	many	TGTGCCAGCAAGGGACAGGGTATCTCCTACGAGCAGTACTTC	CASKGQGISYEQYF
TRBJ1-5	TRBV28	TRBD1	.	TGTGCCAGCAGCATAACGGGACAGCCCAATCAGCCCCAGCATTTT	CASSITGQPNQPQHF
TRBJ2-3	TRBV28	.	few	TGTGCCAGCAGCTCCGGACAGTACTCCACAGATACGCAGTATTTT	CASSSGQYSTDTQYF
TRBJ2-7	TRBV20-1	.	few	TGCAGTGTGGCAGACACCTACGAGCAGTACTTC	CSVADTYEQYF
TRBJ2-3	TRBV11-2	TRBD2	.	TGTGCCAGCAGCTTAGAGGTAGCGGGAGTTCCAGATACGCAGTATTTT	CASSLEVAGVPDTQYF
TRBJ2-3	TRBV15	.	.	TGTGCCACCAGCAGAGGGCGGGGATACACAGATACGCAGTATTTT	CATSRGRGYTDTQYF
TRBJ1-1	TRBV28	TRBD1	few	TGTGCCAGCAGTTACCCGGGACAGGGAACTGAAGCTTTCTTT	CASSYPGQGTEAFF
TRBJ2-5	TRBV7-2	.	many	TGTGCCAGCAGCTCCCCGGACGGTCTCTGGGCCCAGTACTTC	CASSSPDGLWAQYF
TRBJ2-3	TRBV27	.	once	TGTGCCAGCATCGACAGGAGCACAGATACGCAGTATTTT	CASIDRSTDTQYF
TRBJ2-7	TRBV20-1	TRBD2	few	TGCAGTGCTAGGGGATATAGCGGGCCGGCCGACGAGCAGTACTTC	CSARGYSGPADEQYF
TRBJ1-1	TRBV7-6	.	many	TGTGCCAGCATCTCTTCCTATCAAAAGGGGCCGCTAATTATGAACACTGAAGCTTTCTTT	CASISSYQKGPLIMNTEAFF
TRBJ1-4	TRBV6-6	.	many	TGTGCCAGCAGTTCCACCGGTCCTAATGAAAAACTGTTTTTT	CASSSTGPNEKLFF
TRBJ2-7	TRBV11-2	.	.	TGTGCCAGCAGCTTAGCGGGGAGCCTTGGTTACGAGCAGTACTTC	CASSLAGSLGYEQYF
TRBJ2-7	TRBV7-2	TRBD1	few	TGTGCCAGCAGCGACAGGGACGCCTACGAGCAGTACTTC	CASSDRDAYEQYF
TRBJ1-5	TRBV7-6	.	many	TGTGCCAGCAGCAAGACAGCGGGGCAGCCCCAGCATTTT	CASSKTAGQPQHF
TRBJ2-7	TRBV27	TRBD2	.	TGTGCCAGCAGTGTGGGACTAGCGGGGACGGCGCAGTACTTC	CASSVGLAGTAQYF
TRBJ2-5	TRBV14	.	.	TGTGCCAGCAGCCAAGATGCGGGTACCCAGTACTTC	CASSQDAGTQYF
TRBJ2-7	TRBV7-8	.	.	TGTGCCAGCAGCTCGAGGGCCCCGGCTTTCTACGAGCAGTACTTC	CASSSRAPAFYEQYF
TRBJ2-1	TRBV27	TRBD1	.	TGTGCCAGCAGTCCAGGGACAGGGGGCGAATACAATGAGCAGTTCTTC	CASSPGTGGEYNEQFF
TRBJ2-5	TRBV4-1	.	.	TGCGCCAGCAGCCAAGGAGGCACCGGGACCATCCAAGAGACCCAGTACTTC	CASSQGGTGTIQETQYF
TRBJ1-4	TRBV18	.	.	TGTGCCAGCTCACCATTCCGTGGGGCCTCTAGGGAGGAAAAACTGTTTTTT	CASSPFRGASREEKLFF
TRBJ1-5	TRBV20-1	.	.	TGCAGTGCTAGAGATTCAGGGTCCAATAAGGCCCAGCATTTT	CSARDSGSNKAQHF
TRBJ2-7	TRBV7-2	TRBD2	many	TGTGCCAGCAGCCATGGGACTAGCGTAGACGAGCAGTACTTC	CASSHGTSVDEQYF
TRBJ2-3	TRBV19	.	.	TGTGCCAGTAAGACAGGAGAAGATACGCAGTATTTT	CASKTGEDTQYF
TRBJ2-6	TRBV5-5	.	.	TGTGCCAGCAGCTTAATCGCTGGGGCCAACGTCCTGACTTTC	CASSLIAGANVLTF
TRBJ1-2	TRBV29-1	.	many	TGCAGCGTTGAATGGGGGAACTATGGCTACACCTTC	CSVEWGNYGYTF
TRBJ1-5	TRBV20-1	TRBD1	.	TGCAGTGCTAGAGAGGGACAGGGGGCAAGCAATCAGCCCCAGCATTTT	CSAREGQGASNQPQHF
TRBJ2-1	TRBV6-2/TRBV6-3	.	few	TGTGCCAGCAGTTACTATTTTAGGGCGCAGCGCAACAATGAGCAGTTCTTC	CASSYYFRAQRNNEQFF
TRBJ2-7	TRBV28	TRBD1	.	TGTGCCAGTAATCACGACAGGGGGGAATACCCCTACGAGCAGTACTTC	CASNHDRGEYPYEQYF
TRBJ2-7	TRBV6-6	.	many	TGTGCCAGCAGTTACGGGACTTATAGCTCCTACGAGCAGTACTTC	CASSYGTYSSYEQYF
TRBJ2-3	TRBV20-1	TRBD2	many	TGCAGTGCCCCCAGCTACGGGACTAGCGGGAGACAAAGCACAGATACGCAGTATTTT	CSAPSYGTSGRQSTDTQYF
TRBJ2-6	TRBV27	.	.	TGTGCCAGCAGTTTAAGACTCGAATCTGGGGCCAACGTCCTGACTTTC	CASSLRLESGANVLTF
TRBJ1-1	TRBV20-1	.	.	TGCAGTGCTAGAGCCAGGGGTGGCACTGAAGCTTTCTTT	CSARARGGTEAFF
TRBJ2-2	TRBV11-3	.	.	TGTGCCAGCAGCTTATTAGTGGCTGGGGATGCCGGGGAGCTGTTTTTT	CASSLLVAGDAGELFF
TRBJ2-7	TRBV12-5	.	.	TGTGCTAGTGGTATCCCCGGGGGCGAGCAGTACTTC	CASGIPGGEQYF
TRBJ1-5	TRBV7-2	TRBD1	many	TGTGCCAGCAGCTCCAGGGGGCCTCAGCCCCAGCATTTT	CASSSRGPQPQHF
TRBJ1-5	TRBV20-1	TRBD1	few	TGCAGTGCTAGAGATTTGAACGGGACAGGTCCTTGGGGAGAGCCCCAGCATTTT	CSARDLNGTGPWGEPQHF
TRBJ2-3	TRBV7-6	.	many	TGTGCCAGCAGCTCCCAGCTAGCGAGCACAGATACGCAGTATTTT	CASSSQLASTDTQYF
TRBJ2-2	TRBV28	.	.	TGTGCCAGCAGTTTGGGAGACAGAATGAACACCGGGGAGCTGTTTTTT	CASSLGDRMNTGELFF